These 26 T cell receptor beta chains were all obtained from the same sample, sequenced in a study of human T cells and chemical hapten exposure. The time point was: patch test 1, 2 weeks after DPC sensitization. Described treatment: therapeutic diphenylcyclopropenone sensitization with weekly scalp DPC. From the RACE reads, TCRdb called clonotypes with MiXCR, one entry per CDR3 protein. The sample has tens of thousands of distinct CDR3 sequences; 8% to 11% are singletons. The starting material was whole blood, obtained in connection with sensitization to the hapten diphenylcyclopropenone (DPC). The receptors derive from a man aged 40-50 years with alopecia areata. Some clones in this sample may be carry-over from other donors' samples.

A single count supports this clonotype. This rearrangement joins TRBV10-3 to TRBJ2-7, with 10 bases fitting TRBD2. The CDR3 runs 16 residues. The V and J ends lost 5 bases and 4 bases, in that order; junction bases with no gene match: 11. Per germline, CDR1 ENHRY and CDR2 SYGVKD. The CDR3, as DNA: TGTGCCATCAGTCCTTCTCGGGGGACTAGCGTATACGAGCAGTACGTC. Translated, it gives CAISPSRGTSVYEQYV.

This clonotype was counted between two and nine times. This chain joins TRBV5-4 and TRBJ2-7, with D perhaps matching TRBD2 (6 bases). The CDR3 runs 12 residues. The V end was cut by 3 bases, the J end by 3 bases, with 7 bases between. Germline CDR1 reads SGHNT; CDR2 reads YYREEE (reference sequence). The CDR3: CASSWRDYEQYF. For the CDR3, the DNA is TGTGCCAGCAGCTGGCGGGACTACGAGCAGTACTTC.

This clonotype was seen just once. This rearrangement joins TRBV7-2 to TRBJ2-3, with no clear D. V was shortened by 1 base and J by 0 bases, with 8 bases between the two germline ends. The V gene's germline CDR1 is SGHTA and CDR2 FQGNSA. The CDR3 consists of 15 residues. The CDR3, as DNA: TGTGCCAGCAGCTTAGACTTGCCTAGCACAGATACGCAGTATTTT. Protein product: CASSLDLPSTDTQYF.

This clonotype appeared once. The CDR3, as DNA: TGTGCCAGCTCACCATCTGTTAACCCTAGCACAGATACGCAGTATTTT. Translating it yields CASSPSVNPSTDTQYF. This chain joins TRBV18 and TRBJ2-3; D unresolved. The V gene's germline CDR1 is KGHSH and CDR2 LQKENI. The V gene lost 2 bases and the J gene lost 0 bases, with 12 bases spanning the gap. The CDR3 extends over 16 amino acids.

The genes are TRBV27 and TRBJ1-2; D uncertain. The CDR3 totals 15 residues. Between the trimmed V and J ends, which lost 2 bases and 4 bases, there was a span of 14 bases. Per the germline V gene, CDR1 is MNHEY and CDR2 is SMNVEV (reference sequence). The CDR3 DNA sequence: TGTGCCAGCAGTTTACGTGGGAGTGGAGGCTATGGCTACACCTTC. Amino acids: CASSLRGSGGYGYTF.

The chain is built from TRBV5-1 and TRBJ2-3; TRBD2 matches at 8 bases. The junction had 12 bases not matched to a gene; V was cut back by 4 bases and J by 14 bases. Germline V gives CDR1 SGHRS, CDR2 YFSETQ. This CDR3 contains 13 residues. CDR3 bases: TGCGCCAGCAGCGTTGGGGCCGGACTAGCTTTGTATTTT. Amino acid sequence: CASSVGAGLALYF.

About this clonotype: Just one base apart from a much larger clone, this may be a read error. The genes are TRBV11-2 and TRBJ2-3; D is ambiguous. Trimming removed 0 bases at V and 11 bases at J, with 9 bases between. CDR1 and CDR2 from the germline V gene are SGHAT and FQNNGV. The CDR3 runs 12 residues. Here the CDR3 reads CASSLECGRQYF. CDR3 bases: TGTGCCAGCAGCTTAGAATGTGGGCGGCAGTATTTT.

At least ten counts were recorded for this clonotype. DNA of the CDR3: TGCAGCGTTGGCGGGACTAGCGGGCCAACCCAAGAGACCCAGTACTTC. Amino acids: CSVGGTSGPTQETQYF. The V and J genes are TRBV29-1 and TRBJ2-5, with 12 nucleotides matching TRBD2. This CDR3 is 16 amino acids long. With V trimmed by 4 bases and J by 1 base, 7 bases remained unmatched. Germline assignment: CDR1 SQVTM and CDR2 ANQGSEA.

This clonotype was recorded once. DNA of the CDR3: TGTGCCAGCAGCGTAGATTGGCTAGCGGGGCTAGCCAAAAACATTCAGTACTTC. Translating it yields CASSVDWLAGLAKNIQYF. The chain links TRBV9 to TRBJ2-4; 9 bases are shared with TRBD2. With 0 bases clipped from V and 0 bases from J, the junction kept 7 bases outside the gene matches. Germline V CDR1 and CDR2: SGDLS, YYNGEE. CDR3 size: 18 residues.

This clonotype was picked up a small number of times. The chain links TRBV29-1 to TRBJ2-7; 10 positions match TRBD2. The CDR3 length is 14 residues. Germline-derived CDR1 and CDR2 are SQVTM and ANQGSEA. V shed 0 bases and J 3 bases; nucleotides not matched to a gene: 2. The CDR3 region is CSVEDGLAVYEQYV. CDR3 coding DNA: TGCAGCGTTGAAGATGGACTAGCGGTCTACGAGCAGTACGTC.

The gene calls are TRBV2 and TRBJ2-1; D gene ambiguous. V was pared by 3 bases and J by 10 bases, with 7 bases between. The CDR3 is 11 residues long. Germline V gene sequence: CDR1 SNHLY, CDR2 FYNNEI. CDR3 residues: CASSDPQEQFF. The CDR3 nucleotides are TGTGCCAGCAGTGACCCCCAGGAGCAGTTCTTC.

The chain couples TRBV29-1 to TRBJ2-5, with 8 bases matching TRBD1. Germline CDR1 is SQVTM and CDR2 is ANQGSEA. V trimming: 5 bases; J trimming: 5 bases; junction bases outside the gene matches: 4. CDR3 length equals 12 residues. CDR3 nucleotides: TGCAGCGTTCAGGGGGCGGGTGAGACCCAGTACTTC. Its translation is CSVQGAGETQYF.

The table lists this clonotype with a few counts. The chain is built from TRBV4-3 and TRBJ2-4; 9 positions match TRBD2. The CDR3 loop spans 16 amino acids. Germline V gene sequence: CDR1 LGHNA, CDR2 YSLEER. V dropped 1 base and J dropped 8; count of bases not matched to a gene: 9. The CDR3 loop reads CASSQVGGRAEDIQYF. DNA of the CDR3: TGCGCCAGCAGCCAAGTAGGCGGGAGGGCCGAGGACATTCAGTACTTC.

This clonotype was detected a few times. Germline is not matched at one junction end, which may reflect a read error. This chain's CDR3 is CASSPGTGRETQYF. CDR3 sequence (DNA): TGTGCTAGCAGCCCCGGGACCGGAAGGGAGACCCAGTACTTC. The genes are TRBV7-7 and TRBJ2-5; D tentatively fits TRBD1 or TRBD2 (5 bases each). The CDR3 covers 14 residues. Germline lookup yields CDR1 SSHAT and CDR2 FNYEAQ (reference sequence).

This clonotype occurred many times. This chain connects TRBV12-3 or TRBV12-4 to TRBJ2-6; D remains ambiguous. The CDR3 is 15 residues long. Trimming cost V 6 bases and J 4 bases, with 13 bases left between them. The CDR3 DNA sequence: TGTGCCAGCAGCTTGACCGGGTCCGGGGCCAACGTCCTGACTTTC. Translation: CASSLTGSGANVLTF.

This clonotype was detected many times. This rearrangement joins TRBV6-1 to TRBJ1-5; a weak D match, TRBD1 (5 bases). The CDR3 spans 14 residues. The V gene lost 6 bases and the J gene lost 3 bases, with 12 bases spanning the gap. Per the germline V gene, CDR1 is MNHNS and CDR2 is SASEGT. Here the CDR3 reads CASSELGVNQPQHF. For the CDR3, the DNA is TGTGCCAGCAGCGAACTAGGGGTCAATCAGCCCCAGCATTTT.

CDR3 sequence (DNA): TGTGCCACCAGTGATGAGGCGCTGCCAAAAAACTATGGCTACACCTTC. Amino acid sequence: CATSDEALPKNYGYTF. The rearrangement joins TRBV24-1 to TRBJ1-2; D ambiguous. CDR3 length: 16 residues. CDR1 is KGHDR and CDR2 is SFDVKD in the germline V gene. V lost 3 bases to trimming and J lost 2 bases, with 15 bases between them.

V and J are TRBV5-6 and TRBJ2-7; unclear D gene. The CDR3 is made up of 14 amino acids. The germline gives CDR1 SGHDT, CDR2 YYEEEE. V lost 2 bases, J lost 2 bases, and 11 bases lay in between. The CDR3: CASSFSTSTYEQYV. The CDR3 region has the DNA TGTGCCAGCAGCTTCTCAACCAGTACCTACGAGCAGTACGTC.

This clonotype was detected many times. CDR3 nucleotide sequence: TGTGCCAGCAGCTTGGACTACGAGCAGTACGTC. Translated: CASSLDYEQYV. The V call is TRBV5-8, the J call TRBJ2-7; D is unclear. Trimming took 0 bases from V and 3 from J, leaving 1 base between them. The CDR3 is 11 amino acids. CDR1 and CDR2 from the germline V gene are SGHTS and YDEGEE.

The gene calls are TRBV21-1 and TRBJ2-7. TRBV21-1 is listed as a pseudogene. The CDR3 is 13 amino acids. For the CDR3, the DNA is TGTGCCAGCAGCAAGCAGTGTACCTACGAGCAGTACGTC. This encodes CASSKQCTYEQYV.

This clonotype has only a few counts. V and J are TRBV9 and TRBJ2-1; 10 positions agree with TRBD1. With V trimmed by 2 bases and J by 10 bases, 18 bases remained unmatched. CDR1 and CDR2 (germline): SGDLS, YYNGEE. This CDR3 is 18 amino acids long. The CDR3 DNA reads as TGTGCCAGCAGCGTCTTATCCAAATATCCGGGACAGGGGCCCGAGCAGTTCTTC. As protein: CASSVLSKYPGQGPEQFF. Combining the CDR3 with reference TRBV9 and TRBJ2-1 gives the whole variable domain DSGVTQTPKHLITATGQRVTLRCSPRSGDLSVYWYQQSLDQGLQFLIQYYNGEERAKGNILERFSAQQFPDLHSELNLSSLELGDSALYFCASSVLSKYPGQGPEQFFGPGTRLTVL.

This clonotype was counted many times. The V call is TRBV12-3 or TRBV12-4, the J call TRBJ1-3; D possibly corresponds to TRBD1 (6 bases). Trimming took 3 bases from V and 4 from J, leaving 13 bases between them. The CDR3 sequence is 15 residues long. The DNA for the CDR3 is TGTGCCAGCAGTTTTACGTGGGGGCCCGGAAACACCATATATTTT. This codes for CASSFTWGPGNTIYF.

This clonotype was found a few times. The chain couples TRBV20-1 to TRBJ1-1; TRBD1 aligns across 7 bases. The CDR3 runs 15 residues. J gave up 4 bases and V 0 bases, and 8 bases lay outside the gene matches. CDR1 and CDR2 from the germline V gene are DFQATT and SNEGSKA (reference sequence). The CDR3 protein is CSARDRTGGGTEAFF. DNA of the CDR3: TGCAGTGCTAGAGACAGGACAGGCGGGGGCACTGAAGCTTTCTTT.

This clonotype was counted ten times or more. This rearrangement joins TRBV5-1 to TRBJ2-5; tentatively, D is TRBD1 (5 bases). This CDR3 region has 15 residues. Germline V gene lookup returns CDR1 SGHRS and CDR2 YFSETQ. The V and J ends lost 2 bases and 7 bases respectively, with 18 bases between them. CDR3 DNA: TGCGCCAGCAGCTTCATGACCAAAGGGGAAGGGACCCAGTACTTC. Amino acids: CASSFMTKGEGTQYF.

The gene calls are TRBV6-5 and TRBJ1-2; D not resolved. Per germline, CDR1 MNHEY and CDR2 SVGAGI. The CDR3 is 15 residues long. The V end was cut by 1 base, the J end by 3 bases, with 12 bases between. The CDR3 region has the DNA TGTGCCAGCAGTTACTTTCGGCCCTCGGACTATGGCTACACCTTC. Encoded protein: CASSYFRPSDYGYTF.

The chain uses TRBV4-1 and TRBJ2-2; tentatively, D is TRBD2 (6 bases). The V gene's germline CDR1 is MGHRA and CDR2 YSYEKL. Trimming took 1 base from V and 4 from J, leaving 13 bases between them. The CDR3 totals 16 residues. CDR3 coding DNA: TGCGCCAGCAGCCAAGGAGGGCAGGGAGGCACCGGGGAGCTGTTTTTT. Translation: CASSQGGQGGTGELFF.